These 11 T cell receptor beta chains were sequenced from one sample in a study of T cell responses to AZD1222 COVID-19 vaccine. Repertoires were generated with immunoSEQ multiplex PCR, while TCRdb's copy carries only in-frame clones and drops some. Of about 160,000 clones listed, around nine tenths are singletons. The specimen comprised peripheral blood, sampled 28 days after the second AZD1222 dose. All receptors come from an adult who received the AZD1222 COVID-19 vaccine.

This sequence joins TRBV7-9 and TRBJ1-1, with TRBD1 as a possible D gene (5 bases). Deletions cut 5 bases from V and 6 bases from J, with 10 bases between. This CDR3 has 12 residues. Germline V gene lookup returns CDR1 SEHNR and CDR2 FQNEAQ (reference sequence). The CDR3 is CASSTDSPEAFF. CDR3 sequence (DNA): TGTGCCAGCAGCACTGACAGTCCTGAAGCTTTCTTT.

The CDR3 spells CASRQVWETYEQYF. The CDR3 bases are TGTGCCAGCAGACAGGTTTGGGAAACCTACGAGCAGTACTTC. The J gene is TRBJ2-7, the V gene TRBV6-5; perhaps TRBD1 as D (5 bases). The CDR3 consists of 14 residues. The germline V gene has CDR1 MNHEY and CDR2 SVGAGI. The V end was cut by 6 bases, the J end by 2 bases, with 14 bases between.

The chain employs TRBV7-9 and TRBJ1-1; no firm D call. V dropped 7 bases and J dropped 0 bases, with 3 bases sitting between them. Germline CDR1 SEHNR, CDR2 FQNEAQ (reference sequence). There are 11 residues in the CDR3. The CDR3 protein is CASTMNTEAFF. As DNA, the CDR3 is TGTGCCAGCACTATGAACACTGAAGCTTTCTTT.

The genes are TRBV4-3 and TRBJ2-2; TRBD2 matches 7 bases. Germline CDR1 LGHNA, CDR2 YSLEER. Trimming cost V 0 bases and J 6 bases; bases outside gene matches: 16. The CDR3 contains 19 residues. CDR3 amino acids: CASSQDIVFRGTKAGELFF. For the CDR3, the DNA is TGCGCCAGCAGCCAAGATATAGTCTTTCGGGGGACTAAAGCCGGGGAGCTGTTTTTT.

The chain uses TRBV3-1 (or the pseudogene TRBV3-2) and TRBJ1-4; 12 nucleotides agree with TRBD1. CDR3 length: 13 residues. J gave up 8 bases and V 8 bases, and 3 bases lay outside the gene matches. In germline, CDR1 is LGHDT, CDR2 YNNKEL (reference sequence). CDR3 sequence (DNA): TGTGCCAGCGGGGACAGGGGGCTAGAAAAACTGTTTTTT. Translated, it gives CASGDRGLEKLFF.

The chain carries TRBV27 and TRBJ1-6; D might be TRBD1 (6 bases). The germline V gene has CDR1 MNHEY and CDR2 SMNVEV (reference sequence). The CDR3 spans 16 residues. Trimming removed 5 bases from V and 6 bases from J, with 17 bases in between. CDR3 amino acids: CASSPQGLQGNSPLHF. CDR3 coding DNA: TGTGCCAGCAGTCCACAGGGACTCCAGGGTAATTCACCCCTCCACTTT.

This clone has more than one count but fewer than ten. The chain carries TRBV3-1 (or the pseudogene TRBV3-2) and TRBJ1-1, with D unresolved. Trimming shortened V by 1 base and J by 1 base, and 7 bases separated the two germline ends. The CDR3 has 14 residues. Germline CDR1 LGHDT, CDR2 YNNKEL (reference sequence). The CDR3 nucleotides are TGTGCCAGCAGCCAAGCACACTGGAACACTGAAGCTTTCTTT. Protein: CASSQAHWNTEAFF.

This rearrangement joins TRBV18 to TRBJ1-1; a weak D match, TRBD1 (5 bases). V lost 3 bases to trimming and J lost 0 bases, with 11 bases between them. This CDR3 region has 15 residues. The V gene's germline CDR1 is KGHSH and CDR2 LQKENI. The CDR3 sequence: CASSPSGGMNTEAFF. In DNA form, the CDR3 reads TGTGCCAGCTCACCCTCCGGGGGTATGAACACTGAAGCTTTCTTT.

V and J are TRBV14 and TRBJ1-1; D unresolved. The germline V gene has CDR1 SGHDN and CDR2 FVKESK. V was clipped by 1 base and J by 7 bases, with 19 bases between them. The CDR3 loop spans 16 amino acids. The CDR3 reads CASSQAGFTFPREAFF. Written as DNA, the CDR3 is TGTGCCAGCAGCCAAGCCGGGTTCACCTTTCCACGTGAAGCTTTCTTT.

This chain joins TRBV19 and TRBJ2-7; a possible D gene is TRBD1 (6 bases). Trimming pared 10 bases from V and 3 bases from J, leaving 16 bases between. The germline V gene has CDR1 LNHDA and CDR2 SQIVND (reference sequence). There are 13 residues in the CDR3. CDR3 DNA: TGTGCCACCTCAACAGGGAAAGGCTACGAGCAGTACTTC. Protein product: CATSTGKGYEQYF.

The chain combines TRBV18 with TRBJ1-4; the D gene is possibly TRBD1 (6 bases). CDR1 and CDR2 from the germline V gene are KGHSH and LQKENI. The CDR3 has 15 residues. Between the trimmed V and J ends, which lost 3 bases and 12 bases, there was a span of 20 bases. The CDR3 spells CASSPIEGAHRELFF. CDR3 DNA sequence: TGTGCCAGCTCACCGATAGAGGGCGCACACAGGGAACTGTTTTTT.